The entry below describes one T cell receptor (beta chain). These data are taken from a study of cytomegalovirus exposure and HLA in healthy donors. Overall study: Roughly 180 million T cells yielded 90 million to 130 million unique TCR beta sequences in earlier analysis.

PCR primers comprised 60 Vbeta and 13 Jbeta primers. Some clones are missing from TCRdb's copy, which holds only in-frame ones; the method was immunoSEQ multiplex PCR. The sample carries 140,000 to 150,000 clones, approximately 68% recorded once. Trimming cost V 4 bases and J 5 bases; bases outside gene matches: 8. Germline loops: CDR1 SNHLY, CDR2 FYNNEI. CDR3 size: 16 residues. The sequenced sample was PBMCs. This TCR was sampled from a man aged 35-49 years in good health and CMV-seronegative. The gene calls are TRBV2 and TRBJ2-7, with 13 bases identical to TRBD2. Here the CDR3 reads CASSGRTSGSSHEQYF. The CDR3 DNA reads as TGTGCCAGCAGTGGTAGGACTAGCGGGAGTAGCCACGAGCAGTACTTC.